The present T cell receptor beta chain was sequenced within a study of shared clonotypes between healthy human individuals. Study information: The people who gave samples were a couple of women and three men aged 18 to 49. Plates per donor: three CD4 naive, three CD4 memory, two CD8 naive, one CD8 memory. Study results and limitations: Owing to a small donor count, the genetic and exposure-history diversity represented was limited. Read depth was anticipated to influence clonotype sharing among donors.

Assay used: immunoSEQ multiplex PCR; TCRdb lists only in-frame clones, some missing. The table has about 2.2 million clones, around 93% seen once. About this clone itself: Its specificity is not known.

Naive CD8 cells lacked CD45RO, underwent positive selection for CCR7 and left out terminally differentiated effector memory CD45RA+ cells. The CDR3 sequence is 11 residues long. CDR1 is GTSNPN and CDR2 is SVGIG in the germline V gene (reference sequence). The ends were cut back, 1 base at V and 6 bases at J, with 6 bases in the middle. This sequence was found in a young man in good health. Some clones in this sample may be carry-over from other donors' samples. Sequencing input: naive CD8+ T cells from PBMCs. The genes are TRBV30 and TRBJ1-2; D is ambiguous. The CDR3 DNA sequence: TGTGCCTGGAGTGGACCCGATGGCTACACCTTC. It encodes CAWSGPDGYTF.